Following are 30 T cell receptor beta chains from one sample sequenced in a study of shared clonotypes between healthy human individuals. Libraries were prepared by immunoSEQ multiplex PCR; TCRdb keeps only in-frame clonotypes and omits some of them. The sample contains 150,000 to 200,000 clones, approximately 95% of which appear only once. What was sequenced was naive CD4+ T cells sorted from blood. This sample's subset: CD45RA+ positively selected. These receptors were collected from a woman in her twenties or thirties in good health.

Turning to this clone: Germline and junction disagree at one end, which may indicate a read error. Other DNA sequences within the sample encode an identical CDR3. The gene calls are TRBV7-9 and TRBJ2-6; D is perhaps TRBD1 (5 bases). The CDR3 totals 17 residues. From germline, CDR1 is SEHNR and CDR2 FQNEAQ (reference sequence). For the CDR3, the DNA is TGTGCCAGCAGCTCTAAAACGTTGGGCTCTGGGGCTAACGTCCTGACTTTC. Residues: CASSSKTLGSGANVLTF.

V is TRBV9 and J is TRBJ2-5; D unclear. The DNA end favors TRBJ2-7, so the J call may be wrong. This CDR3 contains 9 residues. Germline assignment: CDR1 SGDLS and CDR2 YYNGEE. The CDR3 spells CAERYEQYF. The CDR3 region has the DNA TGTGCCGAGAGATACGAGCAGTACTTC.

The chain employs TRBV7-9 and TRBJ2-5, with D tentatively TRBD1 (6 bases). The V and J ends lost 1 base and 5 bases respectively, with 14 bases between them. The CDR3 is 15 residues long. Germline assignment: CDR1 SEHNR and CDR2 FQNEAQ (reference sequence). Here the CDR3 reads CASSLGTGNKETQYF. CDR3 nucleotide sequence: TGTGCCAGCAGCTTAGGAACAGGGAATAAGGAGACCCAGTACTTC.

CDR3 amino acids: CASSLGTGSGNTIYF. The CDR3 nucleotides read TGTGCCAGCAGTCTCGGGACAGGCTCTGGAAACACCATATATTTT. The chain employs TRBV6-5 and TRBJ1-3; 8 bases map to TRBD1. Germline values: CDR1 MNHEY, CDR2 SVGAGI. The J segment lost 0 bases and the V segment lost 5 bases, leaving 3 bases of the junction unmatched. CDR3 length: 15 amino acids.

This clone has a handful of counts. The rearrangement joins TRBV29-1 to TRBJ1-1; 8 bases line up with TRBD1. CDR3 size: 12 residues. After removal of 6 bases from V and 2 bases from J, the junction contained 2 bases not matched to a gene. The germline CDR1 and CDR2 sequences are SQVTM and ANQGSEA. For the CDR3, the DNA is TGCAGCGTCGGACAGGGAAACACTGAAGCTTTCTTT. Translation: CSVGQGNTEAFF.

The chain combines TRBV28 with TRBJ2-7; 7 nucleotides match TRBD2. The CDR3 has 15 residues. Germline loops: CDR1 MDHEN, CDR2 SYDVKM. Trimming took 2 bases from V and 4 from J; bases not matched to a gene: 8. The CDR3, as DNA: TGTGCCAGCAGTTTAGCGGGAGCGGGCCAATACGAGCAGTACTTC. Its translation is CASSLAGAGQYEQYF. Filled out from reference TRBV28 and TRBJ2-7, the complete variable domain reads DVKVTQSSRYLVKRTGEKVFLECVQDMDHENMFWYRQDPGLGLRLIYFSYDVKMKEKGDIPEGYSVSREKKERFSLILESASTNQTSMYLCASSLAGAGQYEQYFGPGTRLTVT.

A few counts support this clone. The V gene is TRBV28, the J gene TRBJ1-2; possibly TRBD1 for D (6 bases). Trimming took off 10 bases at V and 4 bases at J, with 13 bases between the two ends. This CDR3 spans 12 amino acids. The germline V gene encodes CDR1 MDHEN and CDR2 SYDVKM. The CDR3 spells CAIQTGSYGYTF. CDR3 sequence (DNA): TGTGCCATTCAAACAGGGAGCTATGGCTACACCTTC.

This chain connects TRBV10-1 to TRBJ2-7; TRBD1 aligns across 8 bases. J gave up 3 bases and V 3 bases, and 7 bases lay outside the gene matches. Germline V lookup: CDR1 WNHNN, CDR2 SYGVQD (reference sequence). CDR3 length equals 15 residues. The CDR3 is CASSDNRGARYEQYF. CDR3 DNA: TGCGCCAGCAGTGACAACAGGGGGGCCCGCTACGAGCAGTACTTC.

The chain recombines TRBV2 with TRBJ2-5; no clear D. The CDR3 consists of 13 residues. Germline V gives CDR1 SNHLY, CDR2 FYNNEI. Trimming pared 4 bases from V and 11 bases from J, leaving 17 bases between. The CDR3 bases are TGTGCCAGCAGTGGACTGATCCTACGTGAGCAGTACTTC. Residues: CASSGLILREQYF. Full variable domain (outside the CDR3, taken from reference TRBV2 and TRBJ2-5): EPEVTQTPSHQVTQMGQEVILRCVPISNHLYFYWYRQILGQKVEFLVSFYNNEISEKSEIFDDQFSVERPDGSNFTLKIRSTKLEDSAMYFCASSGLILREQYFGPGTRLLVL.

In its sample, this clone was seen once. The V call is TRBV6-6, the J call TRBJ2-3; D is undetermined. The length of the CDR3 is 11 residues. The germline CDR1 and CDR2 sequences are MNHNY and SVGAGI (reference sequence). V dropped 7 bases and J dropped 6 bases, with 8 bases sitting between them. CDR3 nucleotide sequence: TGTGCCAGCACCTACTCCGATACGCAGTATTTT. Amino acids: CASTYSDTQYF.

In its sample, this clone was seen once. V is TRBV28 and J is TRBJ1-2; D not resolved. The V gene's germline CDR1 is MDHEN and CDR2 SYDVKM. Trimming left V 4 bases short and J 4 bases short, with 4 bases between. This CDR3 region has 11 residues. The CDR3 bases are TGTGCCAGCAGTTGGGGCTATGGCTACACCTTC. Translated: CASSWGYGYTF.

The chain uses TRBV6-5 and TRBJ1-2; TRBD1 matches 8 bases. V was pared by 6 bases and J by 3 bases, with 6 bases of the junction left unmatched. The germline V gene has CDR1 MNHEY and CDR2 SVGAGI. This CDR3 contains 14 residues. DNA of the CDR3: TGTGCCAGCAGCAGACCGACAGGGGACTATGGCTACACCTTC. It yields the protein CASSRPTGDYGYTF.

This clone was seen only once. The rearrangement uses TRBV19 and TRBJ2-7; TRBD2 matches at 8 bases. CDR1 is LNHDA and CDR2 is SQIVND in the germline V gene (reference sequence). The CDR3 covers 18 residues. V trimming: 3 bases; J trimming: 3 bases; junction bases outside the gene matches: 16. The chain's CDR3 is CASSIRGPGLDRYYEQYF. CDR3 DNA: TGTGCCAGTAGTATTCGTGGCCCGGGACTAGATAGATACTACGAGCAGTACTTC.

This chain links TRBV19 with TRBJ1-2; 8 positions agree with TRBD1. The CDR3 loop spans 14 amino acids. V lost 6 bases, J lost 3 bases, and 6 bases stayed unmatched. The germline V gene has CDR1 LNHDA and CDR2 SQIVND (reference sequence). The CDR3 reads CASSLRGQDYGYTF. CDR3 bases: TGTGCCAGTAGCCTCAGGGGGCAAGACTATGGCTACACCTTC.

V is TRBV18 and J is TRBJ2-7; 7 nucleotides line up with TRBD1. The V segment lost 3 bases and the J segment 2 bases; nucleotides outside the gene matches: 13. The germline V gene encodes CDR1 KGHSH and CDR2 LQKENI. The CDR3 covers 17 residues. The DNA for the CDR3 is TGTGCCAGCTCACCGTTCTCCGGTGGGACAGCCCCCTACGAGCAGTACTTC. Protein sequence: CASSPFSGGTAPYEQYF.

The chain joins TRBV18 to TRBJ2-5, with D perhaps TRBD1 (5 bases). This CDR3 spans 17 amino acids. Deletions cut 2 bases from V and 4 bases from J, with 20 bases between. Germline V gene sequence: CDR1 KGHSH, CDR2 LQKENI. CDR3 nucleotide sequence: TGTGCCAGCTCACCAATTCCCGTGGACAATTTCGGAGAGACCCAGTACTTC. Its protein is CASSPIPVDNFGETQYF.

V and J are TRBV5-1 and TRBJ2-1; D is uncertain. CDR1 SGHRS and CDR2 YFSETQ come from the germline V gene. Trimming stripped 0 bases from V and 7 bases from J, with 14 bases between. CDR3 length: 15 amino acids. The CDR3 region has the DNA TGCGCCAGCAGCTTGGCCACAGCCCCTGGTAATGAGCAGTTCTTC. Translating it yields CASSLATAPGNEQFF. Using reference TRBV5-1 and TRBJ2-1 for the parts outside the CDR3, the full variable domain is KAGVTQTPRYLIKTRGQQVTLSCSPISGHRSVSWYQQTPGQGLQFLFEYFSETQRNKGNFPGRFSGRQFSNSRSEMNVSTLELGDSALYLCASSLATAPGNEQFFGPGTRLTVL.

The chain employs TRBV5-1 and TRBJ2-3, with 9 positions matching TRBD1. With V trimmed by 2 bases and J by 3 bases, 1 base remained unmatched. There are 14 residues in the CDR3. Germline-derived CDR1 and CDR2 are SGHRS and YFSETQ. As DNA, the CDR3 is TGCGCCAGCAGCTTTGGGACAGGGACAGATACGCAGTATTTT. Translating gives CASSFGTGTDTQYF.

The chain employs TRBV10-3 and TRBJ2-2; D not resolved. This CDR3 contains 11 residues. V lost 5 bases to trimming and J lost 6 bases, with 4 bases between them. In germline, CDR1 is ENHRY, CDR2 SYGVKD. The DNA for the CDR3 is TGTGCCATCAGTCGTTCCGGGGAGCTGTTTTTT. Protein sequence: CAISRSGELFF.

The CDR3 coding sequence is TGTGCCAGCAGTTTAGGACAGGGGATAGGTGAAGCTTTCTTT. It specifies CASSLGQGIGEAFF. The genes are TRBV28 and TRBJ1-1; 9 nucleotides line up with TRBD1. V gave up 2 bases and J gave up 7 bases; unmatched junction bases: 5. This CDR3 is built from 14 residues. The V gene's germline CDR1 is MDHEN and CDR2 SYDVKM.

This chain uses TRBV11-1 with TRBJ2-7; TRBD1 is a possible D gene (5 bases). Germline CDR1 and CDR2: SGHAT and FQDESV (reference sequence). Between the trimmed V and J ends, which lost 5 bases and 5 bases, there was a span of 16 bases. The CDR3 runs 14 residues. CDR3 sequence: CASSDYPGAHEQYF. CDR3 coding DNA: TGTGCCAGCAGCGATTACCCTGGGGCGCACGAGCAGTACTTC. The complete variable domain, with remaining parts taken from reference TRBV11-1 and TRBJ2-7, reads EAEVAQSPRYKITEKSQAVAFWCDPISGHATLYWYRQILGQGPELLVQFQDESVVDDSQLPKDRFSAERLKGVDSTLKIQPAELGDSAMYLCASSDYPGAHEQYFGPGTRLTVT.

The chain carries TRBV2 and TRBJ1-5; no clear D gene. V was shortened by 5 bases and J by 1 base, with 12 bases between the two germline ends. The CDR3 totals 15 residues. Germline V gene lookup returns CDR1 SNHLY and CDR2 FYNNEI. DNA for the CDR3: TGTGCCAGCAGTTGGACTGTGATGAGCAATCAGCCCCAGCATTTT. This codes for CASSWTVMSNQPQHF.

This chain connects TRBV28 to TRBJ2-5, with D tentatively TRBD1 or TRBD2 (5 bases each). V lost 6 bases to trimming and J lost 11 bases, with 19 bases between them. Germline loops: CDR1 MDHEN, CDR2 SYDVKM. This CDR3 region has 13 residues. In DNA form, the CDR3 reads TGTGCCAGCAGGCCTGGGGGTTTGAGGGAGCAGTACTTC. Amino acid sequence: CASRPGGLREQYF.

V usage is TRBV2 and J usage is TRBJ2-7; 13 positions agree with TRBD2. This CDR3 comprises 16 residues. CDR1 SNHLY and CDR2 FYNNEI come from the germline V gene. V lost 6 bases to trimming and J lost 3 bases; unmatched junction nucleotides: 8. For the CDR3, the DNA is TGTGCCAGCAGCGCAACCGGGACTAGCGGGATCTACGAGCAGTACTTC. Translated: CASSATGTSGIYEQYF. Complete variable domain (other parts from reference TRBV2 and TRBJ2-7): EPEVTQTPSHQVTQMGQEVILRCVPISNHLYFYWYRQILGQKVEFLVSFYNNEISEKSEIFDDQFSVERPDGSNFTLKIRSTKLEDSAMYFCASSATGTSGIYEQYFGPGTRLTVT.

V usage is TRBV5-1 and J usage is TRBJ2-5, with 11 bases fitting TRBD1. The end of the DNA fits TRBJ2-7 better, so the J call may be wrong. Per germline, CDR1 SGHRS and CDR2 YFSETQ. This CDR3 has 15 residues. CDR3 amino acids: CASSRGQGDSYEQYF. For the CDR3, the DNA is TGCGCCAGCAGCCGGGGACAGGGGGACTCCTACGAGCAGTACTTC.

This chain links TRBV28 with TRBJ1-2, with a tentative D call TRBD1 (5 bases). V lost 3 bases and J lost 6, with 11 bases in between. Germline loops: CDR1 MDHEN, CDR2 SYDVKM. This CDR3 comprises 13 residues. The CDR3 protein is CASSFVQGDGYTF. DNA of the CDR3: TGTGCCAGCAGTTTTGTGCAGGGAGATGGCTACACCTTC.

V and J are TRBV2 and TRBJ2-7; D uncertain. This CDR3 has 11 amino acids. Germline lookup yields CDR1 SNHLY and CDR2 FYNNEI. Trimming removed 3 bases at V and 3 bases at J, with 3 bases between. The CDR3 protein is CASSEIYEQYF. DNA for the CDR3: TGTGCCAGCAGTGAGATCTACGAGCAGTACTTC.

CDR3 nucleotides: TGCGCCAGCAGTCAATCCCAAACACAGGGGGTGCCTGGGGCCAACGTCCTGACTTTC. This sequence encodes CASSQSQTQGVPGANVLTF. The chain uses TRBV23-1 and TRBJ2-6; TRBD1 matches at 8 bases. TRBV23-1 is recorded as an ORF, its role being uncertain. J lost 2 bases, V lost 0 bases, and 9 bases had no gene match. The CDR3 has 19 residues.

The gene calls are TRBV6-1 and TRBJ1-2, with D uncertain. The germline V gene encodes CDR1 MNHNS and CDR2 SASEGT. V was pared by 3 bases and J by 5 bases, with 10 bases between. The CDR3 has 13 residues. The CDR3 reads CASSDHYSYGYTF. CDR3 DNA: TGTGCCAGCAGTGACCACTACTCTTATGGCTACACCTTC.

The V call is TRBV25-1, the J call TRBJ1-2; D is perhaps TRBD1 (5 bases). Per germline, CDR1 MGHDK and CDR2 SYGVNS. V shed 1 base and J shed 8 bases, with 8 bases lying between them. The CDR3 sequence is 12 residues long. The CDR3, as DNA: TGTGCCAGCAGTGAATTCGGGGACGGCTACACCTTC. This codes for CASSEFGDGYTF.